This is a list of T cell receptor beta chains from one sample in a study of control samples from healthy donors and cancer patients. Clones were sequenced by immunoSEQ multiplex PCR, and TCRdb holds only the in-frame ones, with some missing. The data hold about 130,000 clones, with around nine tenths observed a single time. The sequencing sample was made of blood. These TCRs come from a man aged 50 or older in good health. Each CDR3 is given with its conserved first and last residue. D genes are given only for firm matches. Clone sizes are given selectively: once, few, many, or a class where the clone is expanded.

J gene: TRBJ2-5
D gene: .
V gene: TRBV2
clone size: .
CDR3 protein: CASSDAQGPQETQYF
CDR3 DNA: TGTGCCAGCAGTGACGCACAGGGTCCCCAAGAGACCCAGTACTTC

J gene: TRBJ2-2
D gene: .
V gene: TRBV24-1
clone size: once
CDR3 protein: CATSDVNTGELFF
CDR3 DNA: TGTGCCACCAGTGATGTGAACACCGGGGAGCTGTTTTTT

J gene: TRBJ2-7
D gene: .
V gene: TRBV3-1/TRBV3-2
clone size: once
CDR3 protein: CATRQASSYEQYF
CDR3 DNA: TGTGCCACTCGTCAAGCAAGCTCCTACGAGCAGTACTTC

J gene: TRBJ1-3
D gene: .
V gene: TRBV21-1
clone size: .
CDR3 protein: CASSKDQVSSSGNTIYF
CDR3 DNA: TGTGCCAGCAGCAAGGACCAGGTCAGTAGCTCTGGAAACACCATATATTTT

J gene: TRBJ1-1
D gene: TRBD1
V gene: TRBV30
clone size: .
CDR3 protein: CAWSVYGGQIMNTEAFF
CDR3 DNA: TGTGCCTGGAGTGTTTACGGGGGACAGATAATGAACACTGAAGCTTTCTTT

J gene: TRBJ2-1
D gene: TRBD2
V gene: TRBV13
clone size: .
CDR3 protein: CASSSPGTSGGAEQFF
CDR3 DNA: TGTGCCAGCAGCTCACCGGGAACTAGCGGGGGGGCCGAACAGTTCTTC

J gene: TRBJ2-7
D gene: .
V gene: TRBV5-4
clone size: .
CDR3 protein: CASSTGTSTYEQYF
CDR3 DNA: TGTGCCAGCAGTACCGGGACGTCTACCTACGAGCAGTACTTC

J gene: TRBJ1-1
D gene: .
V gene: TRBV2
clone size: .
CDR3 protein: CASSQQGTLAEAFF
CDR3 DNA: TGTGCCAGCAGTCAACAGGGTACCTTAGCTGAAGCTTTCTTT

J gene: TRBJ1-2
D gene: .
V gene: TRBV29-1
clone size: .
CDR3 protein: CSVPGDTIYYGYTF
CDR3 DNA: TGCAGCGTTCCCGGTGACACAATTTACTATGGCTACACCTTC

J gene: TRBJ2-1
D gene: .
V gene: TRBV10-3
clone size: .
CDR3 protein: CAILRQRSNEQFF
CDR3 DNA: TGTGCCATCTTACGACAGCGAAGCAATGAGCAGTTCTTC

J gene: TRBJ2-1
D gene: .
V gene: TRBV7-6
clone size: .
CDR3 protein: CASSLGISGYEQFF
CDR3 DNA: TGTGCCAGCAGCTTAGGTATCTCGGGATATGAGCAGTTCTTC

J gene: TRBJ1-5
D gene: .
V gene: TRBV28
clone size: .
CDR3 protein: CASSLQGGGPQHF
CDR3 DNA: TGTGCCAGCAGTTTACAGGGCGGTGGGCCCCAGCATTTT

J gene: TRBJ2-5
D gene: .
V gene: TRBV18
clone size: .
CDR3 protein: CASSLGSQETQYF
CDR3 DNA: TGTGCCAGCTCACTTGGATCCCAAGAGACCCAGTACTTC

J gene: TRBJ1-4
D gene: .
V gene: TRBV30
clone size: few
CDR3 protein: CAWSQGLRGKLFF
CDR3 DNA: TGTGCCTGGAGTCAAGGACTTCGAGGGAAACTGTTTTTT

J gene: TRBJ2-7
D gene: TRBD2
V gene: TRBV28
clone size: .
CDR3 protein: CASSFLLSGGRYEQYF
CDR3 DNA: TGTGCCAGCAGTTTCCTTCTAAGCGGGGGCCGATACGAGCAGTACTTC

J gene: TRBJ2-2
D gene: .
V gene: TRBV24-1
clone size: once
CDR3 protein: CATSDLASGANTGELFF
CDR3 DNA: TGTGCCACCAGTGACTTGGCCTCGGGGGCGAACACCGGGGAGCTGTTTTTT

J gene: TRBJ2-1
D gene: .
V gene: TRBV3-1/TRBV3-2
clone size: .
CDR3 protein: CASSLRVNEQFF
CDR3 DNA: TGTGCCAGCAGCCTAAGGGTCAATGAGCAGTTCTTC

J gene: TRBJ2-7
D gene: .
V gene: TRBV30
clone size: few
CDR3 protein: CAWGRGYEQYF
CDR3 DNA: TGTGCCTGGGGGAGAGGCTACGAGCAGTACTTC

J gene: TRBJ1-4
D gene: .
V gene: TRBV30
clone size: .
CDR3 protein: CAWSTLQGFGEKLFF
CDR3 DNA: TGTGCCTGGAGTACACTCCAGGGGTTCGGGGAAAAACTGTTTTTT

J gene: TRBJ2-7
D gene: .
V gene: TRBV30
clone size: .
CDR3 protein: CAWSLRHNYEQYF
CDR3 DNA: TGTGCCTGGAGTTTACGGCATAACTACGAGCAGTACTTC

J gene: TRBJ2-5
D gene: .
V gene: TRBV12-3/TRBV12-4
clone size: .
CDR3 protein: CASSLSGRETQYF
CDR3 DNA: TGTGCCAGCAGTTTATCGGGTCGGGAGACCCAGTACTTC

J gene: TRBJ2-1
D gene: .
V gene: TRBV15
clone size: .
CDR3 protein: CATSRDFGRISSYNEQFF
CDR3 DNA: TGTGCCACCAGCAGAGACTTTGGGCGGATCAGCTCCTACAATGAGCAGTTCTTC

J gene: TRBJ1-1
D gene: TRBD1
V gene: TRBV5-6
clone size: .
CDR3 protein: CASSLAAGGAFF
CDR3 DNA: TGTGCCAGCAGCTTGGCGGCAGGGGGAGCTTTCTTT

J gene: TRBJ2-5
D gene: TRBD2
V gene: TRBV4-2
clone size: once
CDR3 protein: CASSQGTSAISQGETQYF
CDR3 DNA: TGTGCCAGCAGCCAAGGAACTAGCGCTATCAGTCAGGGAGAGACCCAGTACTTC

J gene: TRBJ1-5
D gene: .
V gene: TRBV2
clone size: .
CDR3 protein: CASRADSKYQPQHF
CDR3 DNA: TGTGCCAGCAGGGCCGACAGTAAGTATCAGCCCCAGCATTTT

J gene: TRBJ1-2
D gene: .
V gene: TRBV5-1
clone size: .
CDR3 protein: CASRKDHSATNYGYTF
CDR3 DNA: TGCGCCAGCAGGAAGGACCACAGCGCAACTAACTATGGCTACACCTTC

J gene: TRBJ2-7
D gene: .
V gene: TRBV27
clone size: .
CDR3 protein: CASSLIRVGGEQYF
CDR3 DNA: TGTGCCAGCAGTTTGATCCGGGTGGGAGGCGAGCAGTACTTC

J gene: TRBJ2-1
D gene: TRBD1
V gene: TRBV18
clone size: .
CDR3 protein: CASSRGQVAYNEQFF
CDR3 DNA: TGTGCCAGCTCGAGGGGACAGGTGGCCTACAATGAGCAGTTCTTC

J gene: TRBJ1-5
D gene: .
V gene: TRBV6-1
clone size: .
CDR3 protein: CASSDGGYSNQPQHF
CDR3 DNA: TGTGCCAGCAGTGACGGGGGATATAGCAATCAGCCCCAGCATTTT

J gene: TRBJ2-1
D gene: TRBD1
V gene: TRBV30
clone size: .
CDR3 protein: CAWNAGGAYNEQFF
CDR3 DNA: TGTGCCTGGAACGCAGGGGGCGCCTACAATGAGCAGTTCTTC

J gene: TRBJ2-1
D gene: TRBD1
V gene: TRBV11-3
clone size: .
CDR3 protein: CASSAYRGPYNEQFF
CDR3 DNA: TGTGCCAGCAGCGCCTACAGGGGGCCCTACAATGAGCAGTTCTTC

J gene: TRBJ1-4
D gene: .
V gene: TRBV4-1
clone size: .
CDR3 protein: CASSQARVRYEKLFF
CDR3 DNA: TGCGCCAGCAGCCAAGCGAGGGTACGGTATGAAAAACTGTTTTTT

J gene: TRBJ2-1
D gene: .
V gene: TRBV6-5
clone size: .
CDR3 protein: CASNLKGWDEQFF
CDR3 DNA: TGTGCCAGCAATCTGAAGGGGTGGGATGAGCAGTTCTTC

J gene: TRBJ2-3
D gene: TRBD2
V gene: TRBV7-9
clone size: .
CDR3 protein: CASSLWTSAGTDTQYF
CDR3 DNA: TGTGCCAGCAGCTTGTGGACTAGCGCGGGCACAGATACGCAGTATTTT

J gene: TRBJ2-2
D gene: .
V gene: TRBV4-1
clone size: .
CDR3 protein: CASSQLVPGAGELFF
CDR3 DNA: TGCGCCAGCAGCCAACTAGTACCCGGCGCCGGGGAGCTGTTTTTT

J gene: TRBJ2-5
D gene: .
V gene: TRBV12-3/TRBV12-4
clone size: .
CDR3 protein: CASSLRGGETQYF
CDR3 DNA: TGTGCCAGCAGTTTGAGGGGAGGTGAGACCCAGTACTTC

J gene: TRBJ2-1
D gene: TRBD2
V gene: TRBV9
clone size: .
CDR3 protein: CASSAGLAGNNEQFF
CDR3 DNA: TGTGCCAGCAGCGCTGGACTAGCGGGGAACAATGAGCAGTTCTTC

J gene: TRBJ2-7
D gene: .
V gene: TRBV5-1
clone size: .
CDR3 protein: CASSLDHYEQYF
CDR3 DNA: TGCGCCAGCAGCTTGGATCACTACGAGCAGTACTTC

J gene: TRBJ2-7
D gene: TRBD1
V gene: TRBV29-1
clone size: .
CDR3 protein: CSVGDSQQYF
CDR3 DNA: TGCAGCGTTGGGGACAGTCAGCAGTACTTC

J gene: TRBJ1-1
D gene: TRBD1
V gene: TRBV6-6
clone size: .
CDR3 protein: CASRRDRNTEAFF
CDR3 DNA: TGTGCCAGCAGACGGGACAGAAACACTGAAGCTTTCTTT

J gene: TRBJ2-5
D gene: TRBD1
V gene: TRBV11-1
clone size: few
CDR3 protein: CASSLGTAQETQYF
CDR3 DNA: TGTGCCAGCAGCCTGGGGACAGCTCAAGAGACCCAGTACTTC

J gene: TRBJ2-2
D gene: .
V gene: TRBV11-3
clone size: .
CDR3 protein: CASSPGTAPGELFF
CDR3 DNA: TGTGCCAGCAGCCCCGGGACCGCTCCCGGGGAGCTGTTTTTT

J gene: TRBJ1-2
D gene: .
V gene: TRBV5-1
clone size: .
CDR3 protein: CASSLGPNSHYGYTF
CDR3 DNA: TGCGCCAGCAGCTTGGGACCCAACTCTCACTATGGCTACACCTTC

J gene: TRBJ2-5
D gene: .
V gene: TRBV28
clone size: once
CDR3 protein: CASSLYDPKETQYF
CDR3 DNA: TGTGCCAGCAGTTTATATGACCCCAAAGAGACCCAGTACTTC

J gene: TRBJ2-2
D gene: .
V gene: TRBV7-9
clone size: .
CDR3 protein: CASNIPPGELFF
CDR3 DNA: TGTGCCAGCAACATTCCCCCCGGGGAGCTGTTTTTT

J gene: TRBJ2-2
D gene: .
V gene: TRBV6-5
clone size: .
CDR3 protein: CASSYSVQGGTGELFF
CDR3 DNA: TGTGCCAGCAGTTACTCGGTCCAGGGAGGCACCGGGGAGCTGTTTTTT

J gene: TRBJ2-5
D gene: .
V gene: TRBV7-2
clone size: .
CDR3 protein: CASSYRGETQYF
CDR3 DNA: TGTGCCAGCAGCTACCGGGGAGAGACCCAGTACTTC

J gene: TRBJ2-1
D gene: .
V gene: TRBV5-1
clone size: .
CDR3 protein: CASSLDGGSYNEQFF
CDR3 DNA: TGCGCCAGCAGCTTGGACGGGGGCTCCTACAATGAGCAGTTCTTC

J gene: TRBJ2-3
D gene: TRBD2
V gene: TRBV7-9
clone size: once
CDR3 protein: CASSLSSGGPDTQYF
CDR3 DNA: TGTGCCAGCAGCTTAAGTAGCGGGGGGCCAGATACGCAGTATTTT

J gene: TRBJ1-5
D gene: TRBD1
V gene: TRBV28
clone size: few
CDR3 protein: CATLDREYQPQHF
CDR3 DNA: TGTGCCACCTTGGACAGGGAATATCAGCCCCAGCATTTT

J gene: TRBJ2-2
D gene: .
V gene: TRBV5-1
clone size: .
CDR3 protein: CASSLYRSRWATGELFF
CDR3 DNA: TGCGCCAGCAGCTTGTATAGATCTCGATGGGCCACCGGGGAGCTGTTTTTT

J gene: TRBJ1-1
D gene: .
V gene: TRBV10-1
clone size: .
CDR3 protein: CASRGDPKGNTEAFF
CDR3 DNA: TGCGCCAGCAGGGGGGACCCCAAGGGGAACACTGAAGCTTTCTTT